This T cell receptor beta chain was documented in a study of shared clonotypes between healthy human individuals. Study-wide background: Used for every donor were three CD4 naive, three CD4 memory, two CD8 naive and one CD8 memory plate. Study findings and constraints: Naive CD4 clonotypes were shared across a handful of donors at about 5%. The sampled material consisted only of blood, and tissue repertoires are likely to differ.

CD45RO-negative cells were positively selected for CCR7, leaving out terminally differentiated effector memory CD45RA+ cells. The study drew its donors from healthy HIV-negative adults without recent acute infections or vaccinations. CDR1 and CDR2 from the germline V gene are WSHSY and SAAADI. CDR3 length: 14 amino acids. As to this clone: Its antigen is not known. The junction and the germline gene differ at one end; a read error may be behind it.

Clones were read by immunoSEQ multiplex PCR, and TCRdb kept only the in-frame ones, dropping some. The repertoire holds hundreds of thousands of clones, with roughly 95% as singletons. The sequence derives from a woman in her 30s in good health. The sample comprised naive CD8+ T cells sorted from blood. J is TRBJ2-7 and V is TRBV10-2, with 8 bases fitting TRBD1. The chain's CDR3 is CASSDAETGDEQYF. Written as DNA, the CDR3 is TGCGCCAGTAGTGATGCCGAGACAGGGGACGAGCAGTACTTC.